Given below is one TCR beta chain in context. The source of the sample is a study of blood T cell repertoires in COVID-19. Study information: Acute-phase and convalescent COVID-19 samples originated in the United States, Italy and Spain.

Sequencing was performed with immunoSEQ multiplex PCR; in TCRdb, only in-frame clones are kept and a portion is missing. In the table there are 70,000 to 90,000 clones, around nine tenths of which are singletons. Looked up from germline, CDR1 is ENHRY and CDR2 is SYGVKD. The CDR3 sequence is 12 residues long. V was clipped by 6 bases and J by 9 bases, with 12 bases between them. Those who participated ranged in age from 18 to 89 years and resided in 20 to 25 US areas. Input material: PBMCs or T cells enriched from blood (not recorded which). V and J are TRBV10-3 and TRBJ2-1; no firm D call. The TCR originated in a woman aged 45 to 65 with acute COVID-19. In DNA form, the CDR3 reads TGTGCCATCAGCCCTTCATCGAGTGAGCAGTTCTTC. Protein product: CAISPSSSEQFF.